Below, 3 T cell receptor beta chains from the same sample are listed, as sequenced in a study of T-cell reconstitution after alpha-beta-depleted transplantation in children. Unique molecular identifiers tagged the TCRbeta library. TCRdb ran MiXCR on the PCR reads and lists one entry per CDR3 protein. The data show about 200,000 distinct CDR3 sequences, with just under 6.5% seen just once and 4.5% held by the top ten. The sequencing used PBMCs, collected before TCRalphabeta/CD19-depleted stem cell transplant. The receptor source for this set is a girl under two years old with combined immunodeficiency, due to receive a stem cell transplant.

CDR3 DNA: TGTGCCAGCAGTTACTCGATTGGAAATTACTATGGCTACACCTTC. Its translation is CASSYSIGNYYGYTF. This sequence joins TRBV6-5 and TRBJ1-2; no reliable D call. The CDR3 is 15 amino acids. Trimming took 0 bases from V and 3 from J, leaving 11 bases between them. Germline lookup yields CDR1 MNHEY and CDR2 SVGAGI.

In its sample, this clonotype was seen many times. This rearrangement joins TRBV29-1 to TRBJ2-1; TRBD2 matches 8 bases. Trimming cost V 6 bases and J 5 bases; bases outside gene matches: 9. This CDR3 is 14 amino acids long. Germline V gene lookup returns CDR1 SQVTM and CDR2 ANQGSEA. Here the CDR3 reads CSVEPGLENNEQFF. Written as DNA, the CDR3 is TGCAGCGTGGAGCCGGGACTAGAAAACAATGAGCAGTTCTTC.

Ten or more counts support this clonotype. V gene TRBV5-1 combines with J gene TRBJ1-2; the D is unclear. The CDR3 runs to 15 residues. V dropped 7 bases and J dropped 6 bases, with 22 bases sitting between them. Germline V gene data show CDR1 as SGHRS and CDR2 as YFSETQ. Here the CDR3 DNA reads TGCGCCAGCCGCATTCGGGCAGATTCTTGGGATGGCTACACCTTC. Translating gives CASRIRADSWDGYTF.